Shown below are 16 T cell receptor beta chains from a single sample sequenced in a study of cytomegalovirus exposure and HLA in healthy donors. PCR used 60 Vbeta primers and 13 Jbeta primers. The assay was immunoSEQ multiplex PCR, and TCRdb's table has in-frame clones only and misses some. Of 95,000 to 110,000 clones listed, 10% are singletons. The sample was PBMCs. All receptors derive from a man aged 40-55 years in good health and CMV-seropositive.

This clone showed up just a few times. This rearrangement joins TRBV6-1 to TRBJ2-3, with TRBD2 matching 10 bases. Germline V gene data show CDR1 as MNHNS and CDR2 as SASEGT. The CDR3 has 16 amino acids. Trimming took 3 bases from V and 4 from J; bases not matched to a gene: 7. CDR3 region: CASSDLSGGTPDTQYF. The CDR3, as DNA: TGTGCCAGCAGTGACCTTAGCGGGGGGACCCCAGATACGCAGTATTTT.

A few counts support this clone. The V gene is TRBV5-1, the J gene TRBJ2-3, with 15 bases matching TRBD2. The CDR3 extends over 21 amino acids. Unmatched junction bases numbered 15, after V lost 4 bases and J lost 0 bases. The germline gives CDR1 SGHRS, CDR2 YFSETQ. The CDR3 protein is CASSRRPGLAGGPVSTDTQYF. CDR3 bases: TGCGCCAGCAGCCGCCGACCGGGACTAGCGGGAGGTCCAGTAAGCACAGATACGCAGTATTTT.

This clone turned up a few times. This chain joins TRBV4-3 and TRBJ2-7, with 9 positions matching TRBD2. CDR1 is LGHNA, CDR2 YSLEER, per germline. This CDR3 is 16 amino acids long. Trimming at V came to 1 base and at J to 1 base, leaving 5 bases not matched to a gene. The CDR3 reads CASSQVLLAGSYEQYF. The CDR3 region has the DNA TGCGCCAGCAGCCAAGTGTTACTAGCGGGTTCCTACGAGCAGTACTTC.

Remarks on this clone: Other nucleotide sequences in the sample specify the same CDR3. The rearrangement joins TRBV7-2 to TRBJ2-4, with D tentatively TRBD2 (5 bases). The CDR3 has 16 residues. Germline CDR1 is SGHTA and CDR2 is FQGNSA. Trimming took 5 bases from V and 1 from J, leaving 15 bases between them. The CDR3 DNA reads as TGTGCCAGCAGCCTTGACGGGGTAAGGGCCAAAAACATTCAGTACTTC. It encodes CASSLDGVRAKNIQYF.

This clone was counted many times. CDR3 sequence (DNA): TGTGCCAGCAGTCCGGGACAGGGAAGTGACTACACCTTC. Its translation: CASSPGQGSDYTF. The chain uses TRBV11-1 and TRBJ1-2; 9 bases are a match to TRBD1. Germline V CDR1 and CDR2: SGHAT, FQDESV (reference sequence). The CDR3 length is 13 residues. V was clipped by 6 bases and J by 10 bases; unmatched bases: 9.

This clone was picked up a small number of times. The genes are TRBV29-1 and TRBJ1-1, with a tentative D call TRBD1 (5 bases). The CDR3 extends over 16 amino acids. Per the germline V gene, CDR1 is SQVTM and CDR2 is ANQGSEA. V gave up 4 bases and J gave up 6 bases, with 24 bases separating them. In DNA form, the CDR3 reads TGCAGCGTTGCCGTGGGCGTACAGGCGAATTGGGCTGAAGCTTTCTTT. It specifies CSVAVGVQANWAEAFF. The full variable domain, completed using reference TRBV29-1 and TRBJ1-1, is SAVISQKPSRDICQRGTSLTIQCQVDSQVTMMFWYRQQPGQSLTLIATANQGSEATYESGFVIDKFPISRPNLTFSTLTVSNMSPEDSSIYLCSVAVGVQANWAEAFFGQGTRLTVV.

This clone appeared a few times. The genes are TRBV2 and TRBJ2-7; 11 nucleotides align to TRBD1. CDR1 is SNHLY and CDR2 is FYNNEI in the germline V gene. This CDR3 is 14 amino acids long. V trimming: 7 bases; J trimming: 1 base; junction bases outside the gene matches: 3. The CDR3 DNA sequence: TGTGCCAGCAACAGGGACAGGGGGTCCTACGAGCAGTACTTC. Amino acids: CASNRDRGSYEQYF.

This clone appeared a few times. V usage is TRBV28 and J usage is TRBJ1-5, with 9 bases identical to TRBD1. The germline gives CDR1 MDHEN, CDR2 SYDVKM. This CDR3 spans 17 amino acids. V lost 5 bases, J lost 7 bases, and 15 bases stayed unmatched. The CDR3 DNA follows: TGTGCCAGCAGTCCTCCAAACACAGGGGGCGTTCGGCAGCCCCAGCATTTT. Protein product: CASSPPNTGGVRQPQHF.

As to this clone: Compared with germline, one end of the junction differs, possibly owing to a read error. The chain uses TRBV6-1 and TRBJ2-5; 15 positions match TRBD2. The CDR3 has 17 residues. In germline, CDR1 is MNHNS, CDR2 SASEGT. CDR3 sequence: CASSQAGLAGGGETQYF. DNA for the CDR3: TGTGCCAGCAGTCAAGCCGGACTAGCGGGAGGGGGGGAGACCCAGTACTTC.

This rearrangement joins TRBV10-2 to TRBJ2-2; D may be TRBD2 (5 bases). This CDR3 has 16 amino acids. CDR1 and CDR2 (germline): WSHSY, SAAADI. V was trimmed by 5 bases and J by 5 bases, leaving 18 bases between them. CDR3 bases: TGCGCCAGCAGTACGGTTTCGAGAGGAGGTACCGGGGAGCTGTTTTTT. Translation: CASSTVSRGGTGELFF.

This chain links TRBV7-2 with TRBJ2-7; D is possibly TRBD1 (5 bases). Deletions cut 4 bases from V and 5 bases from J, with 21 bases between. The CDR3 sequence is 16 residues long. Germline CDR1 and CDR2: SGHTA and FQGNSA. The DNA of the CDR3 is TGTGCCAGCAGCTCCCAGGTGGGGCAGGGTGGCCACGAGCAGTACTTC. Translated, it gives CASSSQVGQGGHEQYF.

The gene calls are TRBV15 and TRBJ2-7, with D maybe TRBD1 (5 bases). The CDR3 loop spans 13 amino acids. The germline V gene encodes CDR1 LNHNV and CDR2 YYDKDF (reference sequence). The V gene lost 5 bases and the J gene lost 6 bases, with 14 bases spanning the gap. The CDR3 sequence is CATSSPDTPEQYF. Written as DNA, the CDR3 is TGTGCCACCAGCTCCCCGGACACTCCCGAGCAGTACTTC.

This clone appeared a few times. The gene calls are TRBV15 and TRBJ2-3; D is ambiguous. Looked up from germline, CDR1 is LNHNV and CDR2 is YYDKDF (reference sequence). This CDR3 contains 13 residues. The V gene lost 5 bases and the J gene lost 4 bases, with 10 bases spanning the gap. This chain's CDR3 is CATSLGGPDTQYF. The DNA of the CDR3 is TGTGCCACCAGCTTGGGTGGGCCAGATACGCAGTATTTT. Combining the CDR3 with reference TRBV15 and TRBJ2-3 gives the whole variable domain DAMVIQNPRYQVTQFGKPVTLSCSQTLNHNVMYWYQQKSSQAPKLLFHYYDKDFNNEADTPDNFQSRRPNTSFCFLDIRSPGLGDTAMYLCATSLGGPDTQYFGPGTRLTVL.

The rearrangement links TRBV7-9 to TRBJ1-3; possibly TRBD1 for D (6 bases). This CDR3 has 14 amino acids. CDR1 and CDR2 (germline): SEHNR, FQNEAQ (reference sequence). Between the trimmed V and J ends, which lost 3 bases and 4 bases, there was a span of 10 bases. The CDR3 region has the DNA TGTGCCAGCAGCTTCCGGGACACGGGAAACACCATATATTTT. The encoded protein is CASSFRDTGNTIYF. Full variable domain (rest looked up from reference TRBV7-9 and TRBJ1-3): DTGVSQNPRHKITKRGQNVTFRCDPISEHNRLYWYRQTLGQGPEFLTYFQNEAQLEKSRLLSDRFSAERPKGSFSTLEIQRTEQGDSAMYLCASSFRDTGNTIYFGEGSWLTVV.

The chain has TRBV9 and TRBJ1-1; possible D gene TRBD1, 6 bases. The CDR3 length is 15 residues. V was shortened by 3 bases and J by 1 base, with 13 bases between the two germline ends. Germline-derived CDR1 and CDR2 are SGDLS and YYNGEE. CDR3 protein: CASSAPQGWNTEAFF. CDR3 in DNA: TGTGCCAGCAGCGCACCACAGGGATGGAACACTGAAGCTTTCTTT.

In this sample, this clone turned up a few times. This chain links TRBV30 with TRBJ2-1, with a possible D match to TRBD1 (5 bases). The CDR3 consists of 14 residues. V was cut by 0 bases and J by 8 bases, with 14 bases left in between. CDR1 is GTSNPN, CDR2 SVGIG, per germline (reference sequence). Here the CDR3 DNA reads TGTGCCTGGAGTGTATCGGTCAGGGTGGATGAGCAGTTCTTC. As protein: CAWSVSVRVDEQFF.